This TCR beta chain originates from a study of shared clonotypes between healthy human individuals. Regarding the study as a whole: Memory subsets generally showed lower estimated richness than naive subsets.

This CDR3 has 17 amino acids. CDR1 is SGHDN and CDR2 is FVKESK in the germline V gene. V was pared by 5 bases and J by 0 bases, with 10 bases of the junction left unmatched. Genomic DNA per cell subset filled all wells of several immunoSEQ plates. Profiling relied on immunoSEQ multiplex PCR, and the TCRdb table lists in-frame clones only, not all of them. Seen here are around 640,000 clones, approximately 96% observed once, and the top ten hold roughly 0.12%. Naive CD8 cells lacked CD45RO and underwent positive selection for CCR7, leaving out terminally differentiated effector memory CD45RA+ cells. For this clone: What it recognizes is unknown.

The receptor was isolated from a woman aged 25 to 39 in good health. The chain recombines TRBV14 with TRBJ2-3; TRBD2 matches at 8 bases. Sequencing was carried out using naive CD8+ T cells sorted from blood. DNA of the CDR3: TGTGCCAGCAGCAGATCCTTAGCGGGATTGAGCACAGATACGCAGTATTTT. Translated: CASSRSLAGLSTDTQYF.